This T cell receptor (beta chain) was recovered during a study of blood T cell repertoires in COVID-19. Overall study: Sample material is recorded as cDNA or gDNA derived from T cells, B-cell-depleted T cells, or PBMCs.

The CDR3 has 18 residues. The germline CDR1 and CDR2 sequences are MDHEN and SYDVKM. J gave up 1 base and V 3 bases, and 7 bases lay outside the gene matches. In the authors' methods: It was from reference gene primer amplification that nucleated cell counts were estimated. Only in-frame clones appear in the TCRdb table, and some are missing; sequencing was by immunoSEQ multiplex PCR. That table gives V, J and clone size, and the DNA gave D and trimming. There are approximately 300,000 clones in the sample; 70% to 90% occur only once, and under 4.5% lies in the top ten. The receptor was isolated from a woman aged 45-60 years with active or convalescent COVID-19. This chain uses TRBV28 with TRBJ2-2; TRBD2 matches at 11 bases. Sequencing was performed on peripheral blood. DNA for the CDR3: TGTGCCAGCAGTTTGCTTATACTAGCGGGAGAGAACACCGGGGAGCTGTTTTTT. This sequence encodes CASSLLILAGENTGELFF.